These 32 T cell receptor beta chains originate from one sample sequenced in a study of blood T cell repertoires in COVID-19. Assay used: immunoSEQ multiplex PCR; TCRdb lists only in-frame clones, some missing. This sample has around 330,000 clones; 75% to 90% occur once, and the top ten carry about 2%. Sequenced material: PBMCs or T cells enriched from blood (not recorded which). Receptors were obtained from a woman aged 25-40 years who had been exposed to COVID-19.

This clone has only one observation. V gene TRBV19 combines with J gene TRBJ1-5; TRBD1 matches 9 bases. The CDR3 runs 15 residues. The V gene end was trimmed by 5 bases and the J gene end by 6 bases; junction bases not matched to a gene: 8. Germline CDR1 is LNHDA and CDR2 is SQIVND (reference sequence). CDR3 bases: TGTGCCAGTAGTCCGTCCTCGGACAGGGGTCAGCCCCAGCATTTT. Its translation: CASSPSSDRGQPQHF.

This clone was seen a single time. V and J are TRBV15 and TRBJ1-5; no clear D. Germline V gene lookup returns CDR1 LNHNV and CDR2 YYDKDF (reference sequence). Trimming removed 0 bases from V and 2 bases from J, with 11 bases in between. CDR3 length equals 16 residues. CDR3 region: CATSREEGRGNQPQHF. CDR3 bases: TGTGCCACCAGCAGAGAAGAGGGCCGGGGCAATCAGCCCCAGCATTTT.

This chain links TRBV19 with TRBJ2-5; perhaps TRBD2 as D (7 bases). CDR1 and CDR2 (germline): LNHDA, SQIVND (reference sequence). The ends were cut back, 5 bases at V and 4 bases at J, with 23 bases in the middle. There are 17 residues in the CDR3. The CDR3 region is CASSLPHYGGLPETQYF. The CDR3 nucleotides read TGTGCCAGTAGTTTACCCCACTACGGGGGGCTTCCAGAGACCCAGTACTTC. Together with reference TRBV19 and TRBJ2-5, the CDR3 gives the full variable domain: DGGITQSPKYLFRKEGQNVTLSCEQNLNHDAMYWYRQDPGQGLRLIYYSQIVNDFQKGDIAEGYSVSREKKESFPLTVTSAQKNPTAFYLCASSLPHYGGLPETQYFGPGTRLLVL.

The chain combines TRBV20-1 with TRBJ2-5; D is unclear. Trimming shortened V by 1 base and J by 5 bases, and 2 bases separated the two germline ends. Germline CDR1 and CDR2: DFQATT and SNEGSKA (reference sequence). This CDR3 contains 10 residues. The CDR3 sequence: CSARAETQYF. DNA of the CDR3: TGCAGTGCTAGAGCGGAGACCCAGTACTTC.

This clone has a handful of counts. V is TRBV7-8 and J is TRBJ2-1, with 8 positions matching TRBD2. V lost 3 bases and J lost 4; bases outside the gene matches: 8. Per the germline V gene, CDR1 is SGHVS and CDR2 is FQNEAQ. This CDR3 is built from 16 residues. CDR3 loop: CASSLLTLAVYNEQFF. The CDR3 DNA reads as TGTGCCAGCAGCTTGTTAACACTAGCGGTATACAATGAGCAGTTCTTC. The whole variable domain, filled in from reference TRBV7-8 and TRBJ2-1, reads GAGVSQSPRYKVAKRGQDVALRCDPISGHVSLFWYQQALGQGPEFLTYFQNEAQLDKSGLPSDRFFAERPEGSVSTLKIQRTQQEDSAVYLCASSLLTLAVYNEQFFGPGTRLTVL.

Only a few counts were recorded for this clone. The same CDR3 is also encoded by other DNA sequences in this sample. J is TRBJ2-7 and V is TRBV6-5; TRBD1 matches 9 bases. CDR1 MNHEY and CDR2 SVGAGI come from the germline V gene. The CDR3 spans 14 residues. V lost 6 bases to trimming and J lost 0 bases; unmatched junction nucleotides: 3. The CDR3 DNA sequence: TGTGCCAGCAGACGGACAGGGGACTCCTACGAGCAGTACTTC. Translation: CASRRTGDSYEQYF.

The chain uses TRBV19 and TRBJ1-1; 8 bases are a match to TRBD1. The germline V gene has CDR1 LNHDA and CDR2 SQIVND (reference sequence). The length of the CDR3 is 13 residues. Unmatched junction bases numbered 7, after V lost 6 bases and J lost 7 bases. The CDR3 DNA follows: TGTGCCAGTAGCCTGACAGGGGACGGTGAAGCTTTCTTT. It is translated as CASSLTGDGEAFF.

This sequence joins TRBV2 and TRBJ1-2; 7 nucleotides match TRBD1. CDR1 SNHLY and CDR2 FYNNEI come from the germline V gene. The CDR3 extends over 13 amino acids. V gave up 6 bases and J gave up 6 bases; unmatched junction bases: 7. CDR3 in amino acids: CASRDRSANGYTF. CDR3 bases: TGTGCCAGCAGGGACAGGTCGGCGAATGGCTACACCTTC.

The rearrangement joins TRBV7-2 to TRBJ2-3; tentative D call: TRBD2 (5 bases). In germline, CDR1 is SGHTA, CDR2 FQGNSA. The CDR3 has 15 amino acids. Trimming cost V 3 bases and J 1 base, with 11 bases left between them. CDR3 bases: TGTGCCAGCAGCTTCCCCGGTAGCGGCACAGATACGCAGTATTTT. It translates to CASSFPGSGTDTQYF.

This chain connects TRBV5-1 to TRBJ1-6; 7 bases fit TRBD1. This CDR3 is 15 amino acids long. Unmatched junction bases numbered 10, after V lost 4 bases and J lost 9 bases. From germline, CDR1 is SGHRS and CDR2 YFSETQ. This chain's CDR3 is CASSRDRAMGSPLHF. CDR3 in DNA: TGCGCCAGCAGCCGTGACAGGGCAATGGGTTCACCCCTCCACTTT.

This rearrangement joins TRBV4-2 to TRBJ2-3; D call uncertain. The CDR3 consists of 14 residues. Deletions cut 4 bases from V and 1 base from J, with 9 bases between. Germline assignment: CDR1 LGHNA and CDR2 YNFKEQ. CDR3 protein: CASSLFRGTDTQYF. In nucleotides, the CDR3 is TGTGCCAGCAGCCTATTTAGAGGCACAGATACGCAGTATTTT.

This rearrangement joins TRBV3-1 (or the pseudogene TRBV3-2) to TRBJ2-7, with D possibly TRBD1 on 5 matching bases. The CDR3 extends over 15 amino acids. Germline V gives CDR1 LGHDT, CDR2 YNNKEL (reference sequence). Trimming pared 0 bases from V and 0 bases from J, leaving 9 bases between. This CDR3 is CASSQDLDSSYEQYF. The CDR3 region has the DNA TGTGCCAGCAGCCAAGATCTTGACAGCTCCTACGAGCAGTACTTC.

V gene TRBV9 combines with J gene TRBJ2-2; D perhaps matches TRBD1 (6 bases). Germline V CDR1 and CDR2: SGDLS, YYNGEE. The CDR3 contains 15 residues. Trimming left V 2 bases short and J 4 bases short, with 12 bases between. Here the CDR3 reads CASSVTKGGTGELFF. The CDR3 region has the DNA TGTGCCAGCAGCGTTACTAAAGGGGGCACCGGGGAGCTGTTTTTT. Full variable domain (missing parts from reference TRBV9 and TRBJ2-2): DSGVTQTPKHLITATGQRVTLRCSPRSGDLSVYWYQQSLDQGLQFLIQYYNGEERAKGNILERFSAQQFPDLHSELNLSSLELGDSALYFCASSVTKGGTGELFFGEGSRLTVL.

This rearrangement joins TRBV5-1 to TRBJ2-5; weak D call: TRBD2 (7 bases). CDR3 length: 14 amino acids. V gave up 6 bases and J gave up 1 base, with 13 bases separating them. From germline, CDR1 is SGHRS and CDR2 YFSETQ. The chain's CDR3 is CASNFGGPQETQYF. CDR3 sequence (DNA): TGCGCCAGCAACTTCGGGGGGCCCCAAGAGACCCAGTACTTC.

The V call is TRBV9, the J call TRBJ1-2; perhaps TRBD1 as D (5 bases). V shed 4 bases and J shed 3 bases, with 7 bases lying between them. CDR1 is SGDLS and CDR2 is YYNGEE in the germline V gene. This CDR3 has 12 residues. The CDR3 region is CASSRDYYGYTF. CDR3 in DNA: TGTGCCAGCAGCAGGGACTACTATGGCTACACCTTC.

This chain's CDR3 is CAWSVNRLGEQYF. The CDR3 DNA is TGTGCCTGGAGTGTAAATAGACTCGGCGAGCAGTACTTC. V is TRBV30 and J is TRBJ2-7; no definite D call. Trimming stripped 0 bases from V and 6 bases from J, with 12 bases between. In germline, CDR1 is GTSNPN, CDR2 SVGIG (reference sequence). The CDR3 runs 13 residues.

The sample holds a few counts of this clone. The V gene is TRBV27, the J gene TRBJ2-1; 10 bases map to TRBD2. The CDR3 sequence is 17 residues long. Trimming cost V 5 bases and J 6 bases; bases outside gene matches: 13. Germline V gene data show CDR1 as MNHEY and CDR2 as SMNVEV (reference sequence). This CDR3 is CASSPSWGASGGNEQFF. The CDR3 DNA reads as TGTGCCAGCAGTCCCTCCTGGGGGGCTAGCGGGGGCAATGAGCAGTTCTTC.

The rearrangement links TRBV5-4 to TRBJ2-1; D is possibly TRBD2 (6 bases). Germline CDR1 is SGHNT and CDR2 is YYREEE (reference sequence). Trimming removed 4 bases at V and 3 bases at J, with 14 bases between. The CDR3 runs 15 residues. CDR3 DNA sequence: TGTGCCAGCAGCCCCGGGACTCCTCTCTACAATGAGCAGTTCTTC. Translated, it gives CASSPGTPLYNEQFF.

This clone was detected only a few times. The same CDR3 also results from other DNA sequences found in this sample. The chain uses TRBV3-1 (or the pseudogene TRBV3-2) and TRBJ2-7; D not resolved. This CDR3 is built from 12 residues. V shed 1 base and J shed 3 bases, with 4 bases lying between them. Germline V CDR1 and CDR2: LGHDT, YNNKEL (reference sequence). The CDR3 here is CASSQGGYEQYF. Written as DNA, the CDR3 is TGTGCCAGCAGCCAAGGAGGCTACGAGCAGTACTTC.

The rearrangement joins TRBV4-1 to TRBJ1-1; TRBD1 aligns across 10 bases. Germline values: CDR1 MGHRA, CDR2 YSYEKL. J was trimmed by 1 base and V by 2 bases; bases with no gene match: 7. This CDR3 is built from 17 residues. The CDR3 is CASSQQPGQGTNTEAFF. The CDR3 region has the DNA TGCGCCAGCAGCCAACAACCGGGACAGGGGACGAACACTGAAGCTTTCTTT.

V and J are TRBV5-8 and TRBJ1-4; 8 bases match TRBD1. V was pared by 4 bases and J by 8 bases, with 4 bases of the junction left unmatched. CDR1 SGHTS and CDR2 YDEGEE come from the germline V gene. This CDR3 region has 13 residues. The CDR3 spells CASSPDRAEKLFF. CDR3 nucleotide sequence: TGTGCCAGCAGCCCGGACAGGGCCGAAAAACTGTTTTTT.

Of note for this clone: The identical CDR3 is also encoded by other nucleotide sequences in the sample. V usage is TRBV19 and J usage is TRBJ2-7, with D unresolved. There are 14 residues in the CDR3. Germline V lookup: CDR1 LNHDA, CDR2 SQIVND (reference sequence). Trimming pared 1 base from V and 2 bases from J, leaving 9 bases between. In DNA, the CDR3 is TGTGCCAGTAGTATAGGCGGTACTACCTACGAGCAGTACTTC. This codes for CASSIGGTTYEQYF.

The chain links TRBV27 to TRBJ1-4; D is perhaps TRBD1 (6 bases). V was shortened by 0 bases and J by 7 bases, with 12 bases between the two germline ends. This CDR3 is 15 amino acids long. CDR1 is MNHEY, CDR2 SMNVEV, per germline (reference sequence). CDR3 DNA: TGTGCCAGCAGTTTATCATGGGGGCGAGGTGAAAAACTGTTTTTT. As protein: CASSLSWGRGEKLFF.

The gene calls are TRBV5-1 and TRBJ1-1, with 7 bases identical to TRBD1. CDR3 length equals 15 residues. With 1 base clipped from V and 3 bases from J, the junction kept 6 bases outside the gene matches. CDR1 is SGHRS and CDR2 is YFSETQ in the germline V gene. CDR3 nucleotide sequence: TGCGCCAGCAGCTTGACCAGGGGGAGCTACACTGAAGCTTTCTTT. Its protein is CASSLTRGSYTEAFF.

V and J are TRBV19 and TRBJ2-7; TRBD1 matches 8 bases. The CDR3 has 15 amino acids. Germline values: CDR1 LNHDA, CDR2 SQIVND (reference sequence). J was trimmed by 7 bases and V by 5 bases; bases with no gene match: 13. In DNA, the CDR3 is TGTGCCAGTAGTGAATATTTGGTCGGGACAGGTGAGCAGTACTTC. Protein product: CASSEYLVGTGEQYF.

V is TRBV19 and J is TRBJ2-2; TRBD1 might be the D (6 bases). V gave up 3 bases and J gave up 4 bases, with 18 bases separating them. Germline assignment: CDR1 LNHDA and CDR2 SQIVND (reference sequence). The CDR3 covers 17 residues. The CDR3 DNA reads as TGTGCCAGTAGTATCGTTCTCGGGAAAGGGGGCACCGGGGAGCTGTTTTTT. Translation gives CASSIVLGKGGTGELFF.

CDR3: CASSPARGSYNEQFF. Here the CDR3 DNA reads TGTGCCAGCAGCCCCGCGAGGGGGAGCTACAATGAGCAGTTCTTC. The chain recombines TRBV9 with TRBJ2-1; the D gene is possibly TRBD1 (6 bases). From germline, CDR1 is SGDLS and CDR2 YYNGEE. This CDR3 comprises 15 residues. V was trimmed by 4 bases and J by 3 bases, leaving 14 bases between them.

The chain links TRBV5-4 to TRBJ2-7; TRBD2 might be the D (5 bases). Trimming took 5 bases from V and 5 from J, leaving 17 bases between them. The CDR3 is 14 amino acids. Germline V CDR1 and CDR2: SGHNT, YYREEE (reference sequence). The CDR3 region is CASSAGINIHEQYF. DNA for the CDR3: TGTGCCAGCAGTGCCGGGATTAACATCCACGAGCAGTACTTC.

This CDR3 is CASSTTGTAYNEQFF. CDR3 nucleotides: TGTGCCAGCAGTACGACCGGGACAGCCTACAATGAGCAGTTCTTC. The V and J genes are TRBV28 and TRBJ2-1; 7 positions match TRBD1. Germline V gene sequence: CDR1 MDHEN, CDR2 SYDVKM. Trimming at V came to 5 bases and at J to 2 bases, leaving 6 bases not matched to a gene. The CDR3 consists of 15 residues.

The gene calls are TRBV5-1 and TRBJ1-5; no firm D call. Germline V gene sequence: CDR1 SGHRS, CDR2 YFSETQ. Trimming left V 3 bases short and J 5 bases short, with 9 bases between. The CDR3 is 13 residues long. CDR3 nucleotides: TGCGCCAGCAGCTACAAGTTCGATCAGCCCCAGCATTTT. Translation: CASSYKFDQPQHF.

The chain recombines TRBV5-8 with TRBJ2-1; 9 nucleotides align to TRBD2. Germline V gene lookup returns CDR1 SGHTS and CDR2 YDEGEE. V was pared by 4 bases and J by 6 bases, with 5 bases of the junction left unmatched. This CDR3 is 14 amino acids long. The CDR3 spells CASSPSSGSNEQFF. For the CDR3, the DNA is TGTGCCAGCAGCCCGAGTAGCGGGAGCAATGAGCAGTTCTTC.

The chain couples TRBV5-5 to TRBJ2-1; 10 bases are shared with TRBD2. The CDR3 runs to 18 residues. The V segment lost 3 bases and the J segment 4 bases; nucleotides outside the gene matches: 13. Per the germline V gene, CDR1 is SGHKS and CDR2 is YYEKEE (reference sequence). The CDR3 coding sequence is TGTGCCAGCAGCTCGCATCTAGCGGGGGCCGTTGGATACAATGAGCAGTTCTTC. Encoded protein: CASSSHLAGAVGYNEQFF.